These 32 T cell receptor beta chains share one sample of origin, sequenced in a study of cytomegalovirus exposure and HLA in healthy donors. The PCR was carried out with 60 Vbeta primers and 13 Jbeta primers. The protocol was immunoSEQ multiplex PCR, while the TCRdb copy is restricted to in-frame clones and leaves out a portion. Of around 94,000 clones in the sample, approximately 84% were seen once. Sequencing input: PBMCs. The receptors shown here come from a man aged 18 to 30 in good health and CMV-seronegative.

This rearrangement joins TRBV4-2 to TRBJ2-7; D not resolved. The CDR3 sequence is 12 residues long. Per germline, CDR1 LGHNA and CDR2 YNFKEQ. Trimming stripped 1 base from V and 5 bases from J, with 6 bases between. CDR3 in DNA: TGTGCCAGCAGCCAAGGACGGGACGAGCAGTACTTC. It is translated as CASSQGRDEQYF.

V and J are TRBV4-3 and TRBJ2-6; 10 nucleotides align to TRBD1. Germline assignment: CDR1 LGHNA and CDR2 YSLEER. This CDR3 region has 17 residues. With V trimmed by 4 bases and J by 0 bases, 3 bases remained unmatched. CDR3 DNA: TGCGCCAGCAGCCCCCGGACAGGGGGCTCTGGGGCCAACGTCCTGACTTTC. This codes for CASSPRTGGSGANVLTF.

V and J are TRBV2 and TRBJ1-4, with 8 bases aligning to TRBD1. The V gene end was trimmed by 6 bases and the J gene end by 7 bases; junction bases not matched to a gene: 4. From germline, CDR1 is SNHLY and CDR2 FYNNEI. There are 13 residues in the CDR3. The CDR3 loop reads CASRTGEGEKLFF. The DNA of the CDR3 is TGTGCCAGCAGGACAGGGGAGGGTGAAAAACTGTTTTTT.

The V gene is TRBV5-1, the J gene TRBJ2-5, with TRBD2 identical over 10 bases. Germline-derived CDR1 and CDR2 are SGHRS and YFSETQ. The CDR3 spans 18 residues. V lost 3 bases to trimming and J lost 5 bases; unmatched junction nucleotides: 16. The CDR3 DNA is TGCGCCAGCAGCTCGGAAGGGGGACTAGCGAATTTTGCGGAGACCCAGTACTTC. Amino acids: CASSSEGGLANFAETQYF.

The chain recombines TRBV13 with TRBJ2-2; 13 positions agree with TRBD2. Germline V gene sequence: CDR1 PRHDT, CDR2 FYEKMQ (reference sequence). The CDR3 is 16 amino acids. The J segment lost 5 bases and the V segment lost 8 bases, leaving 8 bases of the junction unmatched. The CDR3 region has the DNA TGTGCCAGCGAACTGACTAGCGGGAGGATTACCGGGGAGCTGTTTTTT. Its translation: CASELTSGRITGELFF.

J is TRBJ1-1 and V is TRBV5-1; D gene unclear. V shed 2 bases and J shed 6 bases, with 11 bases lying between them. The CDR3 covers 13 residues. The germline CDR1 and CDR2 sequences are SGHRS and YFSETQ. The DNA for the CDR3 is TGCGCCAGCAGCTTAACCCGGGATTCTGAAGCTTTCTTT. Translated, it gives CASSLTRDSEAFF.

The chain combines TRBV4-1 with TRBJ2-1, with D unclear. Germline-derived CDR1 and CDR2 are MGHRA and YSYEKL. This CDR3 has 13 amino acids. Trimming left V 5 bases short and J 4 bases short, with 9 bases between. Here the CDR3 reads CASSARLYNEQFF. CDR3 DNA sequence: TGCGCCAGCAGCGCACGACTGTACAATGAGCAGTTCTTC.

The chain couples TRBV29-1 to TRBJ1-5, with D perhaps matching TRBD1 (5 bases). Trimming removed 4 bases from V and 5 bases from J, with 9 bases in between. The V gene's germline CDR1 is SQVTM and CDR2 ANQGSEA. The CDR3 extends over 12 amino acids. The CDR3 protein is CSVGGVDQPQHF. CDR3 sequence (DNA): TGCAGCGTTGGGGGGGTAGATCAGCCCCAGCATTTT.

J is TRBJ1-2 and V is TRBV29-1; 9 positions agree with TRBD1. The V gene's germline CDR1 is SQVTM and CDR2 ANQGSEA. The ends lost 4 bases at V and 3 bases at J; junction bases unmatched: 9. This CDR3 comprises 15 residues. In nucleotides, the CDR3 is TGCAGCGTTGTAGTCACCCGGGACAGGGACTATGGCTACACCTTC. It yields the protein CSVVVTRDRDYGYTF.

The CDR3 spells CASRHGGWEQFF. The CDR3 bases are TGTGCCAGCAGACACGGGGGTTGGGAGCAGTTCTTC. The V and J genes are TRBV28 and TRBJ2-1; tentatively, D is TRBD2 (6 bases). Germline V gene sequence: CDR1 MDHEN, CDR2 SYDVKM. V lost 6 bases to trimming and J lost 10 bases, with 13 bases between them. The CDR3 totals 12 residues. Drawing the rest from reference TRBV28 and TRBJ2-1, the complete variable domain is DVKVTQSSRYLVKRTGEKVFLECVQDMDHENMFWYRQDPGLGLRLIYFSYDVKMKEKGDIPEGYSVSREKKERFSLILESASTNQTSMYLCASRHGGWEQFFGPGTRLTVL.

The chain has TRBV5-4 and TRBJ2-3; no clear D gene. The germline gives CDR1 SGHNT, CDR2 YYREEE (reference sequence). This CDR3 comprises 13 residues. Deletions cut 1 base from V and 3 bases from J, with 6 bases between. CDR3 nucleotides: TGTGCCAGCAGCTTGTCCGGGACAGATACGCAGTATTTT. Translating gives CASSLSGTDTQYF.

This clone was detected once. The V gene is TRBV9, the J gene TRBJ2-4; perhaps TRBD1 as D (6 bases). Germline-derived CDR1 and CDR2 are SGDLS and YYNGEE. CDR3 length: 16 amino acids. V lost 4 bases to trimming and J lost 0 bases, with 14 bases between them. The DNA for the CDR3 is TGTGCCAGCAGCTCAGGACAGTCCCTAGCCAAAAACATTCAGTACTTC. This translates into CASSSGQSLAKNIQYF.

V and J are TRBV7-6 and TRBJ2-1; 14 nucleotides match TRBD2. Trimming at V came to 4 bases and at J to 7 bases, leaving 6 bases not matched to a gene. This CDR3 comprises 16 residues. In germline, CDR1 is SGHVS, CDR2 FNYEAQ. CDR3 sequence reads: CASSSGLAGVKNEQFF. DNA for the CDR3: TGTGCCAGCAGCTCGGGACTAGCGGGAGTTAAAAATGAGCAGTTCTTC.

The V gene is TRBV5-1, the J gene TRBJ2-7; the match to TRBD2 covers 11 bases. Germline CDR1 is SGHRS and CDR2 is YFSETQ. The J segment lost 6 bases and the V segment lost 4 bases, leaving 15 bases of the junction unmatched. This CDR3 has 17 amino acids. Here the CDR3 DNA reads TGCGCCAGCAGCCCCGACTTGGGACTAGCGGTAGAGGGCGAGCAGTACTTC. Translated, it gives CASSPDLGLAVEGEQYF.

The chain carries TRBV2 and TRBJ2-5; TRBD2 might be the D (6 bases). The CDR3 length is 13 residues. Germline lookup yields CDR1 SNHLY and CDR2 FYNNEI. V was trimmed by 9 bases and J by 2 bases, leaving 13 bases between them. The CDR3 DNA follows: TGTGCCAGGGTACTAGCAGATCAAGAGACCCAGTACTTC. Protein: CARVLADQETQYF.

The chain uses TRBV21-1 and TRBJ1-5; TRBD1, the D gene given by the table, was not confirmed from the DNA. TRBV21-1 is annotated as a pseudogene. CDR3 length equals 14 residues. Here the CDR3 reads CASRQGEANQPQHF. The CDR3, as DNA: TGTGCCAGCAGACAGGGAGAGGCCAATCAGCCCCAGCATTTT.

This clone was observed once. The chain uses TRBV29-1 and TRBJ2-1, with D perhaps matching TRBD2 (5 bases). Germline-derived CDR1 and CDR2 are SQVTM and ANQGSEA. The CDR3 extends over 16 amino acids. With 4 bases removed from V and 1 base from J, the gap between germline ends came to 17 bases. The CDR3 nucleotides are TGCAGCGTTGGTAATCTAGCCTATGGGTCCTACAATGAGCAGTTCTTC. This translates into CSVGNLAYGSYNEQFF.

The chain couples TRBV5-1 to TRBJ2-3, with 8 bases matching TRBD2. Germline V CDR1 and CDR2: SGHRS, YFSETQ. Unmatched junction bases numbered 5, after V lost 4 bases and J lost 1 base. The CDR3 spans 15 residues. The CDR3 loop reads CASSAGLGGTDTQYF. CDR3 sequence (DNA): TGCGCCAGCAGCGCGGGACTAGGGGGCACAGATACGCAGTATTTT.

This clone was recorded only once. The rearrangement joins TRBV30 to TRBJ1-2; D is possibly TRBD1 (6 bases). V was pared by 3 bases and J by 6 bases, with 14 bases between. Germline CDR1 reads GTSNPN; CDR2 reads SVGIG (reference sequence). The CDR3 sequence is 13 residues long. DNA of the CDR3: TGTGCCTGGAGAGTGGCAGGGGAAAATGGCTACACCTTC. This sequence encodes CAWRVAGENGYTF.

This rearrangement joins TRBV4-3 to TRBJ2-7, with D possibly TRBD1 on 5 matching bases. This CDR3 contains 14 residues. Germline CDR1 reads LGHNA; CDR2 reads YSLEER. Trimming took off 1 base at V and 6 bases at J, with 13 bases between the two ends. CDR3 DNA sequence: TGCGCCAGCAGCCAAGTCATTCGGCAGGGCGAGCAGTACTTC. Amino acids: CASSQVIRQGEQYF.

The CDR3 is CAISDPGQAKYEQYF. The DNA of the CDR3 is TGTGCCATCAGTGACCCGGGACAGGCTAAGTACGAGCAGTACTTC. V and J are TRBV10-3 and TRBJ2-7; 8 bases are a match to TRBD1. The CDR3 is 15 amino acids. With 3 bases clipped from V and 4 bases from J, the junction kept 8 bases outside the gene matches. Germline CDR1 and CDR2: ENHRY and SYGVKD.

The chain links TRBV18 to TRBJ1-5, with 8 bases matching TRBD1. V shed 2 bases and J 10 bases; nucleotides not matched to a gene: 10. The CDR3 has 15 amino acids. CDR1 is KGHSH and CDR2 is LQKENI in the germline V gene. The CDR3 DNA reads as TGTGCCAGCTCACCATACGGACAGGGAGCCTTTCCCCAGCATTTT. It codes for CASSPYGQGAFPQHF.

The V call is TRBV28, the J call TRBJ2-3; unclear D gene. The V gene's germline CDR1 is MDHEN and CDR2 SYDVKM. CDR3 length: 14 residues. V lost 2 bases, J lost 5 bases, and 11 bases lay in between. CDR3 DNA sequence: TGTGCCAGCAGTTTACCCCCGCGTGGAGATACGCAGTATTTT. Translating it yields CASSLPPRGDTQYF.

This clone appeared once. V and J are TRBV5-1 and TRBJ2-2; the match to TRBD1 covers 8 bases. Germline CDR1 reads SGHRS; CDR2 reads YFSETQ. This CDR3 has 15 amino acids. V shed 7 bases, J shed 3 bases, and the junction held 8 bases outside the gene matches. The CDR3 reads CASVPGTGDTGELFF. CDR3 coding DNA: TGCGCCAGCGTACCCGGGACAGGAGACACCGGGGAGCTGTTTTTT. The full variable domain, in which reference TRBV5-1 and TRBJ2-2 provide the parts outside the CDR3, is KAGVTQTPRYLIKTRGQQVTLSCSPISGHRSVSWYQQTPGQGLQFLFEYFSETQRNKGNFPGRFSGRQFSNSRSEMNVSTLELGDSALYLCASVPGTGDTGELFFGEGSRLTVL.

V is TRBV29-1 and J is TRBJ2-7; D is ambiguous. The length of the CDR3 is 12 residues. Germline CDR1 SQVTM, CDR2 ANQGSEA. V lost 6 bases to trimming and J lost 2 bases, with 11 bases between them. This CDR3 reads CSVASDPYEQYF. The CDR3 DNA follows: TGCAGCGTAGCCAGCGATCCCTACGAGCAGTACTTC.

The rearrangement uses TRBV14 and TRBJ1-2, with TRBD1 matching over 7 bases. The ends lost 4 bases at V and 5 bases at J; junction bases unmatched: 13. The length of the CDR3 is 16 residues. Germline loops: CDR1 SGHDN, CDR2 FVKESK. This chain's CDR3 is CASSLLSTGDGYGYTF. The CDR3 bases are TGTGCCAGCAGCCTCTTATCAACAGGGGATGGGTATGGCTACACCTTC.

The CDR3 sequence: CAWRDRGDEQFF. The CDR3 coding sequence is TGTGCCTGGAGAGATCGGGGTGATGAGCAGTTCTTC. The chain uses TRBV30 and TRBJ2-1; possibly TRBD2 for D (5 bases). Per the germline V gene, CDR1 is GTSNPN and CDR2 is SVGIG (reference sequence). CDR3 length: 12 amino acids. Trimming left V 3 bases short and J 8 bases short, with 11 bases between.

The chain is built from TRBV19 and TRBJ1-4; D not certain. CDR3 length equals 12 residues. Germline values: CDR1 LNHDA, CDR2 SQIVND (reference sequence). V was shortened by 7 bases and J by 8 bases, with 11 bases between the two germline ends. CDR3 residues: CASKIGNEKLFF. DNA for the CDR3: TGTGCCAGTAAAATCGGGAACGAAAAACTGTTTTTT.

The chain couples TRBV28 to TRBJ1-4, with D maybe TRBD1 (5 bases). Germline V gene sequence: CDR1 MDHEN, CDR2 SYDVKM. CDR3 size: 14 residues. V lost 2 bases to trimming and J lost 7 bases, with 11 bases between them. The CDR3 sequence is CASSLGTISEKLFF. The CDR3 DNA reads TGTGCCAGCAGTTTAGGGACTATCAGTGAAAAACTGTTTTTT.

In this sample, this clone turned up once. The genes are TRBV9 and TRBJ2-5; 10 bases map to TRBD2. The J segment lost 5 bases and the V segment lost 5 bases, leaving 27 bases of the junction unmatched. The CDR3 length is 21 residues. Germline CDR1 reads SGDLS; CDR2 reads YYNGEE. In DNA form, the CDR3 reads TGTGCCAGCAGTCGTAGAGAGGGGCTAGCGGGAGTACCTGGTACCGGGGAGACCCAGTACTTC. Translation gives CASSRREGLAGVPGTGETQYF.

CDR3 sequence: CASSSDRDGTDTQYF. The CDR3 region has the DNA TGTGCCAGCAGCTCAGACAGGGACGGCACAGATACGCAGTATTTT. The chain joins TRBV7-9 to TRBJ2-3, with 7 bases fitting TRBD1. Trimming cost V 4 bases and J 1 base; bases outside gene matches: 5. This CDR3 region has 15 residues. From germline, CDR1 is SEHNR and CDR2 FQNEAQ (reference sequence).

The chain combines TRBV19 with TRBJ2-3; D might be TRBD2 (5 bases). The germline V gene has CDR1 LNHDA and CDR2 SQIVND (reference sequence). Trimming pared 6 bases from V and 1 base from J, leaving 17 bases between. The CDR3 sequence is 16 residues long. CDR3 amino acids: CASSRDPGGGTDTQYF. The DNA of the CDR3 is TGTGCCAGTAGCCGGGATCCGGGTGGTGGCACAGATACGCAGTATTTT.